A selection of T cell receptor beta chains follows, all from one sample in a study of blood T cells in healthy people across ages. TCRdb processed the 5' RACE reads anew with MiXCR; each CDR3 protein has one entry. Among hundreds of thousands of distinct CDR3 sequences listed, roughly 44% were seen once. The sample was blood. All receptors derive from a man in his 60s in good health. Each CDR3 is given with its conserved first and last residue. A D gene is named only where the DNA matches it firmly. A row's size may be missing; if present it is once, few, many or a size class.

. 15 TRBJ1-1 TRBV29-1 TRBD1 TGCAGCGTTGAAGTTGGACAGGGCCTTCGTGCTGAAGCTTTCTTT CSVEVGQGLRAEAFF
. 13 TRBJ2-7 TRBV6-1 TRBD2 TGTGCCAGCAGGAAGGCTAGCGGTTACGAGCAGTACTTC CASRKASGYEQYF
once 17 TRBJ2-6 TRBV28 . TGTGCCAGCAGTTTGGCAGGGAGATACTCTGGGGCCAACGTCCTGACTTTC CASSLAGRYSGANVLTF
. 16 TRBJ2-1 TRBV6-2/TRBV6-3 TRBD2 TGTGCCAGCAGTCCTGCGCTAGCGGGGGGGAGCAATGAGCAGTTCTTC CASSPALAGGSNEQFF
few 16 TRBJ2-3 TRBV2 TRBD2 TGTGCCAGCAGTACAGCACTAGCGGGCCGCACAGATACGCAGTATTTT CASSTALAGRTDTQYF
. 15 TRBJ2-5 TRBV20-1 TRBD1 TGCAGTGCTACGACTGGGACAGGGTTTCAGGAGACCCAGTACTTC CSATTGTGFQETQYF
. 14 TRBJ2-3 TRBV9 . TGTGCCAGCAACCAACACGAGGGAGCAGATACGCAGTATTTT CASNQHEGADTQYF
. 15 TRBJ2-1 TRBV28 TRBD1 TGTGCCAGCAGTGACCGGGACAGGAATACGAATGAGCAGTTCTTC CASSDRDRNTNEQFF
. 12 TRBJ2-7 TRBV28 TRBD2 TGTGCCAGCAGTTTAGGGCGGGGGGAGCAGTACTTC CASSLGRGEQYF
. 14 TRBJ1-1 TRBV7-6 . TGTGCCAGCAGCTTAAGAAGTCCGGGGACTGAAGCTTTCTTT CASSLRSPGTEAFF
once 15 TRBJ2-7 TRBV12-3/TRBV12-4 . TGTGCCAGCAGTTTAGTAGCAAGCTCCTACAATGAGCAGTACTTC CASSLVASSYNEQYF
. 13 TRBJ2-7 TRBV5-4 . TGTGCCAGCAGCTTCGGAGGGCCCAACGAGCAGTACTTC CASSFGGPNEQYF
. 12 TRBJ2-4 TRBV28 . TGTGCCAGCAGTTTACGTTCTAACATTCAGTACTTC CASSLRSNIQYF
. 11 TRBJ2-7 TRBV29-1 . TGCAGCGGGCGGCGCAACTACGAGCAGTACTTC CSGRRNYEQYF
. 13 TRBJ1-2 TRBV7-9 . TGTGCCAGCAGCTTAGTAAGAGAGGGAGGCTACACCTTC CASSLVREGGYTF
. 14 TRBJ1-5 TRBV20-1 TRBD1 TGCAGTGCCCCCGTTGGGACAGTCAATCAGCCCCAGCATTTT CSAPVGTVNQPQHF
. 16 TRBJ2-3 TRBV20-1 . TGCAGTGCTAGAGATAGACTAAGGAGAGGTTGGGATACGCAGTATTTT CSARDRLRRGWDTQYF